These T cell receptor beta chains were read from a single sample in a study of T cell repertoires in ileal Crohn's disease. The table came from immunoSEQ multiplex PCR; TCRdb's copy has only in-frame clones and leaves some out. The sample comprises 2,500 to 3,500 clones, roughly 90% of which are singletons, and 5.1% rests with the top ten. Source material: ileal tissue. These TCRs come from an adult with Crohn's disease. CDR3s include the opening cysteine and the closing phenylalanine or tryptophan. D genes are given only for firm matches. Expanded clones are given a class, and other clones once, few, many or no size at all.

CDR3nt	CDR3aa	abundance	v_gene	j_gene	d_gene
TGTGCCAGCAGCCCGTCCGTCAGCGGTATGAAGCAGTACTTC	CASSPSVSGMKQYF	-	TRBV14	TRBJ2-7	-
TGTGACGCACAGGGGAACACCGGGGAGCTGTTTTTT	CDAQGNTGELFF	-	TRBV27	TRBJ2-2	-
TGCAGCGTTGAAGATCTAAGCAGGGGCGAGGCAGTCATTCAGTACTTC	CSVEDLSRGEAVIQYF	-	TRBV29-1	TRBJ2-4	-
TGTGCCACCAGCGACGAGGGGCTGAGCACCGGGGAGCTGTTTTTT	CATSDEGLSTGELFF	-	TRBV15	TRBJ2-2	-
TGTGCCAGCAGCCGCGACAGGGTGGGGGATGGCTACACCTTC	CASSRDRVGDGYTF	-	TRBV11-2	TRBJ1-2	TRBD1
TGTGCCAGCAGCTTGGTGGTCGGGAGGGTTGGCGGTTATGAGCAGTTCTTC	CASSLVVGRVGGYEQFF	-	TRBV5-6	TRBJ2-1	TRBD2
TGTGCCAGCAATAGGCTAGCGGGGGACGGGGATACGCAGTATTTT	CASNRLAGDGDTQYF	-	TRBV2	TRBJ2-3	TRBD2
TGTGCCTGGAGTCGAATGTCCCAGGGGGGCAATCTCTATGGCTACACCTTC	CAWSRMSQGGNLYGYTF	-	TRBV30	TRBJ1-2	TRBD1
TGTGCCAGCAGTGAAGCGGCGGGGGGACTAGAGACCCAGTACTTC	CASSEAAGGLETQYF	-	TRBV6-1	TRBJ2-5	TRBD2
TGTGCCTGGAGTGTAGGTGGGGGGGGTGGCTACACCTTC	CAWSVGGGGGYTF	-	TRBV30	TRBJ1-2	-
TGCGCCAGCAGCTTGGTAGGGTACGAGCAGTACTTC	CASSLVGYEQYF	few	TRBV5-1	TRBJ2-7	-
TGCAGCGTTGAAGATCCGGGGACAAGCGGGATCGTCGGTGGCTACACCTTC	CSVEDPGTSGIVGGYTF	-	TRBV29-1	TRBJ1-2	-
TGTGCCAGCAGCCAACCCGAAGACACTTCGGAGGAGCTCCACTTT	CASSQPEDTSEELHF	-	TRBV4-2	TRBJ1-6	-
TGTGCCAGCAGCTTAGAAGGAACTAACTATGGCTACACCTTC	CASSLEGTNYGYTF	once	TRBV13	TRBJ1-2	-
TGTGCCAGCAGCCCCCAACCCGGGACTAGCACGATCACAGATACGCAGTATTTT	CASSPQPGTSTITDTQYF	-	TRBV4-2	TRBJ2-3	TRBD2
TGCGCCAGCACTGCAGGGATGAGGGATCAGCCCCAGCATTTT	CASTAGMRDQPQHF	-	TRBV10-2	TRBJ1-5	-
TGTGCCAGCAGCTTAGGTGCAACAACCTACGAGCAGTACTTC	CASSLGATTYEQYF	-	TRBV7-9	TRBJ2-7	-
TGTGCCAGCAGTGGGGGGAGGCAGTTCTCTGGAAACACCATATATTTT	CASSGGRQFSGNTIYF	-	TRBV27	TRBJ1-3	-
TGTGCCAGCAGCTTAGGCAGATCCTACGAGCAGTACTTC	CASSLGRSYEQYF	-	TRBV5-5	TRBJ2-7	-
TGTGCCAGCGGGGGCCCCTATAATTCACCCCTCCACTTT	CASGGPYNSPLHF	few	TRBV19	TRBJ1-6	-
TGTGCCTGGAGTGCGACAGGGATCGCGAACAATGAGCAGTTCTTC	CAWSATGIANNEQFF	once	TRBV30	TRBJ2-1	TRBD1
TGTGCCAGCACGGCGGGACTAGCGGGGCAAGAGACCCAGTACTTC	CASTAGLAGQETQYF	-	TRBV5-4	TRBJ2-5	TRBD2
TGCGCCAGCAGCCCGCAGGGGGCCAAGGATTCACCCCTCCACTTT	CASSPQGAKDSPLHF	-	TRBV5-1	TRBJ1-6	TRBD1
TGTGCCAGCAGCGCGGACTGGAGCTCCTACGAGCAGTACTTC	CASSADWSSYEQYF	few	TRBV5-4	TRBJ2-7	-
TGTGCCAGCAGCGTAGGGGTCGCAGGGGGGAACACTGAAGCTTTCTTT	CASSVGVAGGNTEAFF	-	TRBV9	TRBJ1-1	TRBD1
TGTGCCAGCAGTACGAATCCGGCCCTGAACACTGAAGCTTTCTTT	CASSTNPALNTEAFF	-	TRBV6-5	TRBJ1-1	-
TGCAGTGCTAGACTCGCTGAAAAACTGTTTTTT	CSARLAEKLFF	-	TRBV20-1	TRBJ1-4	-
TGTGCCAGCAGTCCCGTCAGGGCTGGAAATCAGCCCCAGCATTTT	CASSPVRAGNQPQHF	-	TRBV6-6	TRBJ1-5	-